This record concerns one TCR beta chain sequence. The antigen remains undetermined. This entry belongs to a study of monozygotic twins with cystic fibrosis. Study results and caveats: Monozygotic CF twins shared more identical nucleotide clonotypes than unrelated patients. No link emerged between shared CDR3 counts and age, concordance or severity.

With V trimmed by 3 bases and J by 4 bases, 9 bases remained unmatched. The CDR3 runs to 16 residues. In germline, CDR1 is SGHNT, CDR2 YYREEE (reference sequence). The protocol was immunoSEQ multiplex PCR, while the TCRdb copy is restricted to in-frame clones and leaves out a portion. The sample contains over 25,000 clones, 96% of which appear only once. This receptor was taken from a girl aged 2 to 9 with cystic fibrosis. The sequencing input was blood. V and J are TRBV5-4 and TRBJ2-7; TRBD2 agrees at 11 bases. CDR3: CASSWGGTSGPYEQYF. The DNA of the CDR3 is TGTGCCAGCAGCTGGGGTGGGACTAGCGGACCTTACGAGCAGTACTTC. Full variable domain (outside the CDR3, taken from reference TRBV5-4 and TRBJ2-7): ETGVTQSPTHLIKTRGQQVTLRCSSQSGHNTVSWYQQALGQGPQFIFQYYREEENGRGNFPPRFSGLQFPNYSSELNVNALELDDSALYLCASSWGGTSGPYEQYFGPGTRLTVT.